The T cell receptor (beta chain) under discussion was sequenced for a study of T-cell memory formation after mild COVID-19 (dated by TCRdb to the early 2020s). Background on the whole study: TCR sequence clusters from the two donors were largely donor specific. In a couple of donors, T-cell clones that expanded and contracted after mild COVID-19 were tracked by sequencing TCRalpha and TCRbeta repertoires over time. Two young, previously healthy adult volunteers made up the cohort, one male and one female.

Trimming takes 11 bases off V and 6 bases off J; junction bases not matched to a gene: 2. According to the germline V gene, CDR1 reads KGHDR and CDR2 reads SFDVKD. From the cysteine up to the phenylalanine, the CDR3 has a length of 11 residues. Only CDR3 DNA is held: 33 bases, read in frame from base 1. Sequencing relied on an Illumina NovaSeq 6000. TCRalpha and TCRbeta cDNA libraries were built by 5'RACE with constant-segment primers, adding sample barcodes and unique molecular identifiers. RNA was extracted from every sample with Trizol reagent. The libraries were amplified in two PCR steps, and the second step added a second sample barcode and Illumina TruSeq adapters. Libraries were sequenced on an Illumina NovaSeq with 2 x 150 bp paired-end reads. The original pipeline was this. Demultiplexing of reads and collapsing into UMI-guided consensus sequences were performed with migec v1.2.7. Using mixcr v2.1.11, UMI consensuses were aligned to TRA and TRB V and J templates and then assembled into clonotypes. Expanded or contracted clonotypes were those called significant by both edgeR and NoisET, with noise models trained on biological replicates. For edgeR calls, the thresholds were a false discovery rate-adjusted p below 0.01 and a log2 fold-change of 1. As an exploratory analysis of dynamics, max-normalized trajectories of the 1000 most abundant clonotypes were examined with PCA combined with hierarchical clustering. The CD4 or CD8 phenotype of responding clones was assigned using the separately sequenced CD4+ and CD8+ repertoires. The public reads were run again by TCRdb, first through fastp at Q25 and then through MiXCR, and only productive beta chains were kept. Here each entry gathers all rows of one CDR3 protein and keeps the most common genes and DNA. What appears here as the V and J calls and clone size reflects TCRdb's work, not the paper's. Present in this sample are around 420,000 distinct CDR3 sequences, less than 25% of which were seen just once. Roughly 8.7% of the sample comes from the top ten.

Overall study results and their limits: Contracting CD4+ clones turned up mainly in the CM and EM memory subsets, whereas EMRA was where CD8+ clones were enriched. Some responding clones were detected in pre-infection memory, suggesting pre-existing cross-reactive memory T cells joined the SARS-CoV-2 response. Whether the second-wave clones peaking on day 37 were SARS-CoV-2 specific was not confirmed. The study included only a couple of mild cases, and larger cohorts that include severe cases with pre-infection samples were judged to be necessary. Balanced CD4/CD8 phenotypes were observed for clones contracting from day 15 to 85, whereas a bias towards CD4+ was observed for a second wave of clones expanding from day 15 to 37.

Ficoll-Paque density gradient centrifugation was used to isolate PBMCs. This clonotype was recorded a few times. No antigen is known for it. No much larger clonotype is one base removed from it; base qualities were not supplied. Sequencing was done on a sample of PBMCs or a T cell subset sorted from them (not recorded which). The clonotype was recovered from an adult woman who had mild COVID-19 (a few samples of this study predate the infection). The sample titles of this study are shuffled in the database, so cell type and time point are left out; the donor was told from shared clones. Recombination linked TRBV24-1 to TRBJ2-1, with 8 bases matching TRBD2. The CDR3: CAIGTSNEQFF. The bases read TGTGCCATCGGGACTAGCAATGAGCAGTTCTTC.